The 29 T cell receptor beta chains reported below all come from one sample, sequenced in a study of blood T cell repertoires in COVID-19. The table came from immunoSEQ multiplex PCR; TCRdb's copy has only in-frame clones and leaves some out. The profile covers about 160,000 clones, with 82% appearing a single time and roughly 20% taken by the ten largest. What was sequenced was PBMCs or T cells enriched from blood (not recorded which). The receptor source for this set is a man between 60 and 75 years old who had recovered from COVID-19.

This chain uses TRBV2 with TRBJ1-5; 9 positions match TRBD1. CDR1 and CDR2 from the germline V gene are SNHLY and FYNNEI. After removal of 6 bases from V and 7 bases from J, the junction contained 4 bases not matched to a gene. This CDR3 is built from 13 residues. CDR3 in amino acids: CASRGQGGQPQHF. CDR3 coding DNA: TGTGCCAGCAGGGGACAGGGCGGACAGCCCCAGCATTTT.

The CDR3 DNA reads TGTGCCAGCAGCCAGACGGGGGACTATGGCTACACCTTC. It codes for CASSQTGDYGYTF. The chain employs TRBV5-5 and TRBJ1-2; D is possibly TRBD1 (5 bases). Trimming took off 4 bases at V and 3 bases at J, with 10 bases between the two ends. CDR1 is SGHKS and CDR2 is YYEKEE in the germline V gene (reference sequence). The CDR3 runs 13 residues.

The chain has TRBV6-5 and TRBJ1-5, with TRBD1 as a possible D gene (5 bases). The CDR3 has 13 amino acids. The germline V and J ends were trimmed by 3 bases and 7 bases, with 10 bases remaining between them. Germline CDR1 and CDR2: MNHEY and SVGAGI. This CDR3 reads CASSYTGEQPQHF. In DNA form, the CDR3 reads TGTGCCAGCAGTTATACGGGGGAGCAGCCCCAGCATTTT.

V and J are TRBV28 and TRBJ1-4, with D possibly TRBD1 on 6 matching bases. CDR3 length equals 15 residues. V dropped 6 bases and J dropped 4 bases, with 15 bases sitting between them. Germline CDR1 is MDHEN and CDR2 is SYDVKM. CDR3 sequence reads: CASRGTLGNNEKLFF. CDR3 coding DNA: TGTGCCAGCAGGGGGACACTCGGGAATAATGAAAAACTGTTTTTT.

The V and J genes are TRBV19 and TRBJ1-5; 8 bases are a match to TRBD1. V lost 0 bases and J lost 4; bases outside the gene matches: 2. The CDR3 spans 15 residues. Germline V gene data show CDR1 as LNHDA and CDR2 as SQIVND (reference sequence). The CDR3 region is CASSIDQGANQPQHF. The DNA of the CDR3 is TGTGCCAGTAGTATAGATCAGGGGGCTAATCAGCCCCAGCATTTT.

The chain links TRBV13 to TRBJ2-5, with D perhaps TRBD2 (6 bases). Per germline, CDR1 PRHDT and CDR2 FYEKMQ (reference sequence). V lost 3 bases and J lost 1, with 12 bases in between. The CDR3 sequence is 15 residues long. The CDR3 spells CASSFRREAQETQYF. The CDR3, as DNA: TGTGCCAGCAGCTTCCGCAGGGAGGCCCAAGAGACCCAGTACTTC.

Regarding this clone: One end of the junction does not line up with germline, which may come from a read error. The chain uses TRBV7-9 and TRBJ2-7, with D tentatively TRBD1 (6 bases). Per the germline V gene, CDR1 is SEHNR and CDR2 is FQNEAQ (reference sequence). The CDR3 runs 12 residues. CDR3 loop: CASSSNREIHLF. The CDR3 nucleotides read TGTGCCAGCAGCTCGAACAGGGAAATCCATTTATTC.

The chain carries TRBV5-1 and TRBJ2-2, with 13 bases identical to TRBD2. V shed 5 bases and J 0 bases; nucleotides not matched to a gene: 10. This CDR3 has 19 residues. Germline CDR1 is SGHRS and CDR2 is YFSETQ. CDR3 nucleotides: TGCGCCAGCAGAAAACCGGGACTAGCGGGACTCTCGAACACCGGGGAGCTGTTTTTT. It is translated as CASRKPGLAGLSNTGELFF.

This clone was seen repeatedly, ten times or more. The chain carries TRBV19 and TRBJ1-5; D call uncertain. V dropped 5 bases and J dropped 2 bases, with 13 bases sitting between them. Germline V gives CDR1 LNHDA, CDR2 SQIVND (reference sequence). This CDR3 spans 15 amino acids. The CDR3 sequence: CASSGPSWRNQPQHF. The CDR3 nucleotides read TGTGCCAGTAGTGGCCCCAGTTGGCGCAATCAGCCCCAGCATTTT.

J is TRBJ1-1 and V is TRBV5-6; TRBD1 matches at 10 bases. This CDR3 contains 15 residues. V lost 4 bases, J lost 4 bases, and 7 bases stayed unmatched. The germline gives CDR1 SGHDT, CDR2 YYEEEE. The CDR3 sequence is CASSPPRDRGTEAFF. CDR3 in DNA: TGTGCCAGCAGCCCTCCCCGGGACAGGGGCACTGAAGCTTTCTTT. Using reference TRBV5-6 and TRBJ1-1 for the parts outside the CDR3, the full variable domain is DAGVTQSPTHLIKTRGQQVTLRCSPKSGHDTVSWYQQALGQGPQFIFQYYEEEERQRGNFPDRFSGHQFPNYSSELNVNALLLGDSALYLCASSPPRDRGTEAFFGQGTRLTVV.

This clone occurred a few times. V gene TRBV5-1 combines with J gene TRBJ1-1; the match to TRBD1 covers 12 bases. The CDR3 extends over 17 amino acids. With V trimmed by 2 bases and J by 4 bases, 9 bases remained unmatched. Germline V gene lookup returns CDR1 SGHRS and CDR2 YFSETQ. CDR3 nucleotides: TGCGCCAGCAGCTTAAGGGGGACAGGGGGCGCAACCACTGAAGCTTTCTTT. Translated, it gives CASSLRGTGGATTEAFF.

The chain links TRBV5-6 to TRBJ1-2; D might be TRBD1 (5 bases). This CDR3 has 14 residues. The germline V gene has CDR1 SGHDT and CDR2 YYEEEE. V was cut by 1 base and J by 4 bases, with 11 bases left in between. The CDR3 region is CASSLTGVIYGYTF. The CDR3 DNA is TGTGCCAGCAGCTTGACGGGGGTAATCTATGGCTACACCTTC.

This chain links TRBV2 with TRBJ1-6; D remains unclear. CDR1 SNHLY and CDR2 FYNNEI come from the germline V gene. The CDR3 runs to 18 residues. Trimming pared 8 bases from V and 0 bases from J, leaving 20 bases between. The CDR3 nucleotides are TGTGCCAGCTATTCCGGCCAAGGGAGGAGCTCCTATAATTCACCCCTCCACTTT. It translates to CASYSGQGRSSYNSPLHF.

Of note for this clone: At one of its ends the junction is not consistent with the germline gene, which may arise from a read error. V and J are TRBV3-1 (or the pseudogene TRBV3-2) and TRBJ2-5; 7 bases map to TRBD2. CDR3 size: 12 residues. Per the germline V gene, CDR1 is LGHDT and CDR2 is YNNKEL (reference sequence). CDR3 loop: CASSLLAVDWDF. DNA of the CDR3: TGTGCCAGCAGCCTTCTAGCGGTGGATTGGGACTTC.

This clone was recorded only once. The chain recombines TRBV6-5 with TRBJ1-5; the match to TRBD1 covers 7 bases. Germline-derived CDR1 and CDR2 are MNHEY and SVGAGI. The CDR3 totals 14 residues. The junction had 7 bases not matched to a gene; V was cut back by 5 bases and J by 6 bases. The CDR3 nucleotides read TGTGCCAGCAGTCCGACAGGGAGCGGTCAGCCCCAGCATTTT. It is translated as CASSPTGSGQPQHF.

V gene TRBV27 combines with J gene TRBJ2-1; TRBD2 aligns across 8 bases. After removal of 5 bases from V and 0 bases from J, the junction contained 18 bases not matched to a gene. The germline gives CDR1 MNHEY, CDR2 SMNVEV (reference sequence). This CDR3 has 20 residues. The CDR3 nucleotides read TGTGCCAGCAGTCCAGGGCGGGGGGCTCCCGAATGGCCCTCCTACAATGAGCAGTTCTTC. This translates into CASSPGRGAPEWPSYNEQFF.

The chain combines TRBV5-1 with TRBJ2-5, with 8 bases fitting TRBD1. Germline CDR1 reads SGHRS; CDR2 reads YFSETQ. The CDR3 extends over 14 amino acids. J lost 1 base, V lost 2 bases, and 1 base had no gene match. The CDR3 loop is CASSFGQGQETQYF. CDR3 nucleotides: TGCGCCAGCAGCTTTGGACAGGGCCAAGAGACCCAGTACTTC.

This chain's CDR3 is CASSFGRGDYNEQFF. DNA of the CDR3: TGTGCCAGCAGCTTTGGGAGGGGGGACTACAATGAGCAGTTCTTC. This chain uses TRBV7-2 with TRBJ2-1; maybe TRBD2 (7 bases). This CDR3 is 15 amino acids long. Trimming left V 3 bases short and J 3 bases short, with 12 bases between. Germline V gene sequence: CDR1 SGHTA, CDR2 FQGNSA.

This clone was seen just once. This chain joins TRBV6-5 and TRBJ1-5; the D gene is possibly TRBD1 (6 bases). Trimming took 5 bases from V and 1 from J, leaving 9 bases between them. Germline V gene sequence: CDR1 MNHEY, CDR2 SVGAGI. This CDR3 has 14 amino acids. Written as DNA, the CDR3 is TGTGCCAGCAGTACAGGGCGCAGCAATCAGCCCCAGCATTTT. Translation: CASSTGRSNQPQHF.

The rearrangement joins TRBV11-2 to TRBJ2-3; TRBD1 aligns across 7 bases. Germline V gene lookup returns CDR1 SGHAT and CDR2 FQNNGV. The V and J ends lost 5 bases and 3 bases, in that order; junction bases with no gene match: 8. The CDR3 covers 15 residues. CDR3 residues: CASSVTGYRTDTQYF. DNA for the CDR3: TGTGCCAGCAGCGTGACAGGGTATCGGACAGATACGCAGTATTTT.

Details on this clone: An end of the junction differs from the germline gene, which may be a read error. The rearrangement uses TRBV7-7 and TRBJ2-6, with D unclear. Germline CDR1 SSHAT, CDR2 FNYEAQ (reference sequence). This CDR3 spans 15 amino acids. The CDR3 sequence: CASSLGGAGANVLTF. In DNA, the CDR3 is TGTGCTAGCAGCTTAGGCGGAGCTGGGGCCAACGTCCTGACTTTC.

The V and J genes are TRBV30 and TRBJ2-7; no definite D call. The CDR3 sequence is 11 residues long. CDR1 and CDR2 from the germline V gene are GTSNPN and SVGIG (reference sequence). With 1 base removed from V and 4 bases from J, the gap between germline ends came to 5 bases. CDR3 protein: CAWSARYEQYF. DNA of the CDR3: TGTGCCTGGAGTGCCAGATACGAGCAGTACTTC. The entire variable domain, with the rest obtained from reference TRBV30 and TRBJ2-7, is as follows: SQTIHQWPATLVQPVGSPLSLECTVEGTSNPNLYWYRQAAGRGLQLLFYSVGIGQISSEVPQNLSASRPQDRQFILSSKKLLLSDSGFYLCAWSARYEQYFGPGTRLTVT.

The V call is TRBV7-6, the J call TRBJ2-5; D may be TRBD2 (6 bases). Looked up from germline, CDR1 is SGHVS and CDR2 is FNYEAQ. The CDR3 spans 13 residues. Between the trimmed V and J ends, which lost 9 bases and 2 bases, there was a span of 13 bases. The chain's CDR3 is CASGGTPQETQYF. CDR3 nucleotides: TGTGCCAGTGGCGGGACTCCTCAAGAGACCCAGTACTTC.

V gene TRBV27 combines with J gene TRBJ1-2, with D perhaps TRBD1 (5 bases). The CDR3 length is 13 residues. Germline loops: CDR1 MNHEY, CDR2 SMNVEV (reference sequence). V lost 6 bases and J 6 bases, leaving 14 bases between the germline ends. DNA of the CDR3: TGTGCCAGCAGCCAGCAGGGAATAGATGGCTACACCTTC. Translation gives CASSQQGIDGYTF.

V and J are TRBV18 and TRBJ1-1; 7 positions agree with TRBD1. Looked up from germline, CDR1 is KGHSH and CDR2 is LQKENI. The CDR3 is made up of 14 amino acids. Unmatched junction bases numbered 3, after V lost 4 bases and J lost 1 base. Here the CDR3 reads CASSQQGPNTEAFF. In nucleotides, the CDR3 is TGTGCCAGCTCACAACAGGGGCCGAACACTGAAGCTTTCTTT.

The CDR3 spells CASSPTGSWSSLEKLFF. The DNA for the CDR3 is TGCGCCAGCAGCCCTACAGGAAGTTGGAGTTCCCTGGAAAAACTGTTTTTT. J is TRBJ1-4 and V is TRBV5-1; weak D call: TRBD1 (5 bases). The CDR3 has 17 amino acids. Deletions cut 4 bases from V and 8 bases from J, with 24 bases between. CDR1 SGHRS and CDR2 YFSETQ come from the germline V gene.

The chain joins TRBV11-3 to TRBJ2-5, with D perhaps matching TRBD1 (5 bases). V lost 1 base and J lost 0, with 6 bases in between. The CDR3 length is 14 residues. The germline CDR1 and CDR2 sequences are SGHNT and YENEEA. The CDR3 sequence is CASSLGGNQETQYF. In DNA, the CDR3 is TGTGCCAGCAGCTTAGGGGGCAACCAAGAGACCCAGTACTTC. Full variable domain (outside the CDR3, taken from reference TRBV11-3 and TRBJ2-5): EAGVVQSPRYKIIEKKQPVAFWCNPISGHNTLYWYLQNLGQGPELLIRYENEEAVDDSQLPKDRFSAERLKGVDSTLKIQPAELGDSAVYLCASSLGGNQETQYFGPGTRLLVL.

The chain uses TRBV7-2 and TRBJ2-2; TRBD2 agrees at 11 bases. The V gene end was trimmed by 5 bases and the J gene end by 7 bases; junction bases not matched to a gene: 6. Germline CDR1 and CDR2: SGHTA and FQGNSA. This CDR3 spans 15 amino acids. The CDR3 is CASSLSLAGDGELFF. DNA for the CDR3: TGTGCCAGCAGCCTTTCACTAGCGGGGGACGGGGAGCTGTTTTTT. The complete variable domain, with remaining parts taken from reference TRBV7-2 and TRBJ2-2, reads GAGVSQSPSNKVTEKGKDVELRCDPISGHTALYWYRQSLGQGLEFLIYFQGNSAPDKSGLPSDRFSAERTGGSVSTLTIQRTQQEDSAVYLCASSLSLAGDGELFFGEGSRLTVL.

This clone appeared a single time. CDR3 bases: TGTGCCATCGGACTAACCCTGGTCGGACAGAACACTGAAGCTTTCTTT. This sequence encodes CAIGLTLVGQNTEAFF. V usage is TRBV10-3 and J usage is TRBJ1-1; a weak D match, TRBD1 (5 bases). V lost 8 bases and J 1 base, leaving 20 bases between the germline ends. Germline-derived CDR1 and CDR2 are ENHRY and SYGVKD. The CDR3 is 16 amino acids.